This is a list of T cell receptor beta chains from one sample in a study of blood T cell repertoires in COVID-19. Using immunoSEQ multiplex PCR, the repertoire was profiled, and TCRdb retains in-frame clones only, with some absent. The sample records around 130,000 clones, approximately 83% being singletons. Sequencing was done on a sample of peripheral blood. The receptors were sampled from a woman in her 70s with acute or convalescent COVID-19. CDR3s include the opening cysteine and the closing phenylalanine or tryptophan. The D gene is left open where the match is weak. Only some rows state a clone size, as once, few, many or a class for expanded clones.

cdr3_length: 13; v_call: TRBV4-3; d_call: .; clone_size: few; j_call: TRBJ1-4; cdr3_aa: CASSQGRGQKLFF; cdr3_nt: TGCGCCAGCAGCCAAGGGCGGGGACAAAAACTGTTTTTT
cdr3_length: 15; v_call: TRBV9; d_call: .; clone_size: .; j_call: TRBJ2-3; cdr3_aa: CASSLEGSKADTQYF; cdr3_nt: TGTGCCAGCAGTTTGGAGGGGTCCAAAGCAGATACGCAGTATTTT
cdr3_length: 13; v_call: TRBV6-6; d_call: .; clone_size: .; j_call: TRBJ2-2; cdr3_aa: CASSTPNTGELFF; cdr3_nt: TGTGCCAGCTCGACACCGAACACCGGGGAGCTGTTTTTT
cdr3_length: 14; v_call: TRBV10-3; d_call: .; clone_size: .; j_call: TRBJ1-5; cdr3_aa: CAISEQQGMRPQHF; cdr3_nt: TGTGCCATCAGTGAGCAACAGGGTATGAGGCCCCAGCATTTT
cdr3_length: 16; v_call: TRBV27; d_call: TRBD1; clone_size: .; j_call: TRBJ1-6; cdr3_aa: CASSLVGGQGSSPLHF; cdr3_nt: TGTGCCAGCAGTTTAGTTGGAGGACAGGGCTCTTCACCCCTCCACTTT
cdr3_length: 14; v_call: TRBV10-3; d_call: .; clone_size: .; j_call: TRBJ2-3; cdr3_aa: CAISGGASTDTQYF; cdr3_nt: TGTGCCATCAGCGGGGGAGCTAGCACAGATACGCAGTATTTT
cdr3_length: 15; v_call: TRBV2; d_call: TRBD2; clone_size: .; j_call: TRBJ2-1; cdr3_aa: CASSATSGDRNEQFF; cdr3_nt: TGTGCCAGCAGTGCGACTAGCGGGGACCGGAATGAGCAGTTCTTC
cdr3_length: 14; v_call: TRBV18; d_call: .; clone_size: .; j_call: TRBJ1-5; cdr3_aa: CASSLEHSNQPQHF; cdr3_nt: TGTGCCAGCTCACTCGAGCATAGCAATCAGCCCCAGCATTTT
cdr3_length: 14; v_call: TRBV19; d_call: TRBD1; clone_size: .; j_call: TRBJ1-4; cdr3_aa: CASRVTGGLEKLFF; cdr3_nt: TGTGCCAGTAGGGTCACAGGGGGGCTGGAGAAACTGTTTTTT
cdr3_length: 19; v_call: TRBV5-1; d_call: TRBD1; clone_size: .; j_call: TRBJ2-3; cdr3_aa: CASSRGQGAATVSTDTQYF; cdr3_nt: TGCGCCAGCAGCAGGGGACAGGGGGCGGCTACGGTTAGCACAGATACGCAGTATTTT
cdr3_length: 13; v_call: TRBV27; d_call: .; clone_size: .; j_call: TRBJ2-1; cdr3_aa: CASSQANYNEQFF; cdr3_nt: TGTGCCAGCAGTCAGGCCAACTACAATGAGCAGTTCTTC
cdr3_length: 15; v_call: TRBV7-2; d_call: TRBD1; clone_size: few; j_call: TRBJ1-6; cdr3_aa: CASSLLTGNNSPLHF; cdr3_nt: TGTGCCAGCAGCTTACTGACAGGGAACAATTCACCCCTCCACTTT
cdr3_length: 16; v_call: TRBV6-1; d_call: .; clone_size: .; j_call: TRBJ2-1; cdr3_aa: CASSEDIGGPHNEQFF; cdr3_nt: TGTGCCAGCAGTGAAGATATCGGGGGGCCTCACAATGAGCAGTTCTTC
cdr3_length: 14; v_call: TRBV3-1/TRBV3-2; d_call: TRBD2; clone_size: .; j_call: TRBJ2-7; cdr3_aa: CASSFSGGNYEQYF; cdr3_nt: TGTGCCAGCAGCTTTAGCGGGGGGAACTACGAGCAGTACTTC
cdr3_length: 13; v_call: TRBV11-2; d_call: .; clone_size: .; j_call: TRBJ2-5; cdr3_aa: CASGSLYQETQYF; cdr3_nt: TGTGCCAGCGGTAGCCTGTACCAAGAGACCCAGTACTTC
cdr3_length: 13; v_call: TRBV12-3/TRBV12-4; d_call: .; clone_size: once; j_call: TRBJ1-2; cdr3_aa: CASSEPSSYGYTF; cdr3_nt: TGTGCCAGCAGCGAACCTAGCTCCTATGGCTACACCTTC
cdr3_length: 14; v_call: TRBV5-1; d_call: TRBD1; clone_size: once; j_call: TRBJ1-4; cdr3_aa: CASSFTGANEKLFF; cdr3_nt: TGCGCCAGCAGCTTTACAGGGGCCAATGAAAAACTGTTTTTT
cdr3_length: 12; v_call: TRBV7-9; d_call: .; clone_size: .; j_call: TRBJ1-2; cdr3_aa: CASSLDTYGYTF; cdr3_nt: TGTGCCAGCAGCTTGGACACGTATGGCTACACCTTC
cdr3_length: 13; v_call: TRBV5-4; d_call: .; clone_size: .; j_call: TRBJ2-5; cdr3_aa: CASSLVEQETQYF; cdr3_nt: TGTGCCAGCAGCTTGGTGGAGCAAGAGACCCAGTACTTC
cdr3_length: 14; v_call: TRBV30; d_call: .; clone_size: .; j_call: TRBJ2-2; cdr3_aa: CAWSVLENTGELFF; cdr3_nt: TGTGCCTGGAGTGTACTCGAGAACACCGGGGAGCTGTTTTTT
cdr3_length: 13; v_call: TRBV4-3; d_call: .; clone_size: .; j_call: TRBJ1-2; cdr3_aa: CASSQGGRVGYTF; cdr3_nt: TGCGCCAGCAGCCAGGGGGGTAGGGTTGGCTACACCTTC
cdr3_length: 11; v_call: TRBV27; d_call: .; clone_size: .; j_call: TRBJ1-4; cdr3_aa: CASLPVEKLFF; cdr3_nt: TGTGCCTCCCTGCCGGTGGAAAAACTGTTTTTT
cdr3_length: 13; v_call: TRBV7-2; d_call: .; clone_size: few; j_call: TRBJ1-5; cdr3_aa: CASSLSREQPQHF; cdr3_nt: TGTGCCAGCAGCTTGTCTAGGGAGCAACCCCAGCATTTT